Sequencing of this TCR beta chain was carried out in a study of T cell repertoires in breast cancer. About the study: Tumors, lymph nodes and blood came from breast cancer patients, plus healthy blood. The approximately 20 tumors were mostly ER+/PR+.

Study outcomes and limitations: Genuine antitumor clones may have been lost with singletons or partial tumor sampling.

A second nested PCR with blocking oligonucleotides suppressed unpaired genes. TCRdb used MiXCR to reprocess the emulsion pairing reads, holding one entry per CDR3 protein. This table has around 43,000 distinct CDR3 sequences, 45% to 55% appearing once. The expanded emulsion RT-PCR method captured paired alpha and beta chains from CD8+ T cells. Remarks on this clonotype: Its target is unknown.

Trimming removed 0 bases from V and 0 bases from J; junction bases left unmatched: 10. Germline V lookup: CDR1 MGHRA, CDR2 YSYEKL. CDR3 size: 19 residues. The specimen was CD8+ T cells. The chain combines TRBV4-1 with TRBJ2-4; TRBD2 matches at 8 bases. The sequence was obtained from a pool of human donors with breast cancer or a healthy control (not recorded which). The CDR3 sequence is CASSQDRYTSGLAKNIQYF. CDR3 nucleotide sequence: TGCGCCAGCAGCCAAGATAGGTATACTAGCGGCCTAGCCAAAAACATTCAGTACTTC.